A single T cell receptor beta chain is shown here with its context. No cognate antigen has been identified for it. There are no base qualities to consult, and no much larger clone falls within one base. The sample comes from a study of CD8+ T cells in alopecia areata (dated by TCRdb to about 2018). Background on the whole study: Treated patients were enrolled in an open-label pilot trial of oral tofacitinib at 5 to 10 mg twice daily for moderate-to-severe alopecia areata. Tofacitinib was given for 6 to 18 months, followed by 6 months of follow-up off drug to assess delayed response and recurrence. In treated patients, disease severity was measured using the SALT score, which gives the percentage of scalp surface area affected. The study used high-throughput TCRbeta sequencing to examine T cell clonal expansion in alopecia areata, in both the C3H/HeJ mouse model and human patients. Scalp tissue and sorted CD4+ and CD8+ peripheral blood T cells from patchy and totalis/universalis alopecia areata patients and from healthy controls were covered by human TCRbeta sequencing. Patients on tofacitinib were biopsied at baseline and after 4 and 24 weeks of treatment, and several of the patients also had a later scalp biopsy. Clonality in the scalp was compared among normal scalp (n=4), patchy alopecia areata scalp (n=8), and alopecia totalis/universalis scalp (n=8). RNA was extracted with the PAXgene miRNA kit for fixed scalp, the miRNeasy kit for PBMCs, and the RNeasy kit for mouse skin. Amplification of TCRbeta CDR3 regions was done by immunoSEQ multiplex PCR using 35 Vbeta forward primers and 13 Jbeta reverse primers. Results the study describes overall, beyond this receptor: Compared with mice, TCR sequences shared between patients were less clear, possibly partly because of HLA diversity across the patient population. Tofacitinib significantly decreased scalp clonality and the number of expanded CD8+ clones among the top 100 scalp clones. During tofacitinib treatment, many expanded lesional clones remained in scalp and blood, and this persistence may partly explain relapse after treatment is stopped. Resident alphabeta T cells in normal human skin are also sequenced, complicating scalp TCR repertoire analysis, unlike mouse skin dominated by gammadelta T cells. Compared with normal scalp, lesional scalp had higher clonality and more expanded CD8+ clones, particularly in alopecia totalis/universalis, a pattern that suggests antigenic drive. The treated cohort was small, with a single nonresponder, so links between baseline CD8+ expansion and response need larger studies.

Taken from cysteine to phenylalanine, the CDR3 has 11 residues. Only the CDR3 portion is preserved as DNA: 33 bases, with reading frame beginning at the first base. Taken from the germline V gene, the CDR1 and CDR2 loops are SQVTM and ANQGSEA. V is shortened by 4 bases, J by 2 bases, and the region joining them spans 6 bases. The label giving this sample's treatment or condition can be read as: oral pan-JAK inhibitor, 5-10 mg twice daily. From alopecia areata patients, peripheral blood was collected along with lesional scalp punch biopsies. PBMCs were separated by density centrifugation and stained for CD3, CD4 and CD8, after which CD4+ and CD8+ T cells were sorted on a FACSAria. The method was the immunoSEQ multiplex PCR assay. To provide template for TCR sequencing, every sample had RNA extracted and reverse transcribed into cDNA. SuperScript III was used to make first-strand cDNA, primed with a 2:1 mix of oligo-dT and random hexamers. A synthetic immune receptor repertoire was used to gauge amplification bias, and whatever bias remained was removed computationally. Under the source paper's analysis protocol: Raw reads were preprocessed for error removal, and CDR3 was defined according to IMGT conventions as running from the conserved cysteine to phenylalanine. Clonality was computed as 1 minus the Shannon entropy, with the entropy normalized by log2 of the number of productive unique TCRs. Whether each scalp clone was CD4 or CD8 was inferred by checking scalp TCRbeta sequences against the CD4 and CD8 repertoires from sorted blood. The table was pulled from immuneACCESS by TCRdb, which kept in-frame rearrangements only. Such tables lose some clones; where checked, under half of the loss comes from unresolved V genes, and the rest has no known cause. From that table come the V and J calls and clone size; the DNA was used to work out D and trimming. The sample has about 180,000 clones on record, about 61% of them singletons. Together, the top ten hold around 15% of the sample.

The chain joins TRBV29-1 to TRBJ2-7; the D segment cannot be called with confidence. The specimen was CD4+ T cells sorted from blood, collected between weeks 55 and 70, from a patient treated with tofacitinib. This TCR derives from a human donor with alopecia areata. The DNA sequence is given as TGCAGCGTTGGGGAACCCTACGAGCAGTACTTC. Its protein is CSVGEPYEQYF.